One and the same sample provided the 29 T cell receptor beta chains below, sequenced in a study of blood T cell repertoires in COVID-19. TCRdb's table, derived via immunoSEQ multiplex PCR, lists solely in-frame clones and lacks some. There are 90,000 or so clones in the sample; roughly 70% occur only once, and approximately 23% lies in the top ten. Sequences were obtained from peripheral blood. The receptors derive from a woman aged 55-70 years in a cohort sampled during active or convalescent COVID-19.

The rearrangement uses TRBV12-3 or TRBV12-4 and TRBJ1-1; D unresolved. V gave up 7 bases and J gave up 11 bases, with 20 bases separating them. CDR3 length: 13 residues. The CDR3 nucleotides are TGTGCCAGCACACTAACGTACCGACTGAAGGCTTTCTTT. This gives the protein CASTLTYRLKAFF.

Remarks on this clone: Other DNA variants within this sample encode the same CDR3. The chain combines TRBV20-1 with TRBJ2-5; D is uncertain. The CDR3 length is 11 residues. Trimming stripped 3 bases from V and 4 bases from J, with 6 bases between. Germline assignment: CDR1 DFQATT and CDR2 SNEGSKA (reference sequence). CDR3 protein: CSASPRETQYF. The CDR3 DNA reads TGCAGTGCTAGCCCGAGAGAGACCCAGTACTTC.

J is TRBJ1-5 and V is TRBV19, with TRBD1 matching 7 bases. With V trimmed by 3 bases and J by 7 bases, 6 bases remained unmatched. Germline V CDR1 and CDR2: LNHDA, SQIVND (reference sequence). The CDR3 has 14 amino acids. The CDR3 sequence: CASSMIDRVQPQHF. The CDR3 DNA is TGTGCCAGTAGTATGATCGACAGGGTCCAGCCCCAGCATTTT.

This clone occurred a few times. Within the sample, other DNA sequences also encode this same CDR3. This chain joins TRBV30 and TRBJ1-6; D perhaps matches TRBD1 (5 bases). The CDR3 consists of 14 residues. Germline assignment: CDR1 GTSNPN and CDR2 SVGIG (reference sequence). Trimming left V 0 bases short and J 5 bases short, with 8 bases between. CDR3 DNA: TGTGCCTGGAGTGTGGGGGGGAATAATTCACCCCTCCACTTT. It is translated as CAWSVGGNNSPLHF.

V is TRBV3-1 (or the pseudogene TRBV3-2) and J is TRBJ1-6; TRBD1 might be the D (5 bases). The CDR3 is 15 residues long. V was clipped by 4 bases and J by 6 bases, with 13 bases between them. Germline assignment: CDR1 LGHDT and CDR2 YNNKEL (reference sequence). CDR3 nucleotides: TGTGCCAGCAGCCCGAGACAGAATAGTAATTCACCCCTCCACTTT. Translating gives CASSPRQNSNSPLHF.

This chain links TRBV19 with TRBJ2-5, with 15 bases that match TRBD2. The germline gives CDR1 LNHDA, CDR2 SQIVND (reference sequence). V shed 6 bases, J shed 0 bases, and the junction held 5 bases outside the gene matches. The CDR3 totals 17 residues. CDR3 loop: CASSPGLAGGYQETQYF. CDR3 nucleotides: TGTGCCAGTAGCCCGGGACTAGCGGGGGGTTACCAAGAGACCCAGTACTTC.

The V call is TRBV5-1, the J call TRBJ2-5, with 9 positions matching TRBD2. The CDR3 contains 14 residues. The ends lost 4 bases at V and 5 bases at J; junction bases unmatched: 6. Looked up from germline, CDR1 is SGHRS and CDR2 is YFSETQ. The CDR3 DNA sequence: TGCGCCAGCAGCCCAGGACTAGCGCGGGAGACCCAGTACTTC. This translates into CASSPGLARETQYF.

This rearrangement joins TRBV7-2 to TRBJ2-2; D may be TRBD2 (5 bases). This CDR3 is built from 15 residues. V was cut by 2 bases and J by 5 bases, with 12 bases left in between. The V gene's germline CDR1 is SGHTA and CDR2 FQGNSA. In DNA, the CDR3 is TGTGCCAGCAGCTTAACCCCGAGGGTAACCGGGGAGCTGTTTTTT. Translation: CASSLTPRVTGELFF.

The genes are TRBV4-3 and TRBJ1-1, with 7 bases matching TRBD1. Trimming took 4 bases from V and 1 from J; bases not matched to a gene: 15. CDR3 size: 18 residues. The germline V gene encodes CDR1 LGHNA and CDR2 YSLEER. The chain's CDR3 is CASSPMPGQPPSNTEAFF. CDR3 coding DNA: TGCGCCAGCAGCCCTATGCCGGGACAGCCCCCTTCGAACACTGAAGCTTTCTTT.

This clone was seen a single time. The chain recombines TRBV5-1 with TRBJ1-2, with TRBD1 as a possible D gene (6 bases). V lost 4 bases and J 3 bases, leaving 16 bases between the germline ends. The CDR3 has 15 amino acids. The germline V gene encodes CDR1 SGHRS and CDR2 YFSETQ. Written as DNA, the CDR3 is TGCGCCAGCAGCATCACAGGGTCCCTCCACTATGGCTACACCTTC. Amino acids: CASSITGSLHYGYTF.

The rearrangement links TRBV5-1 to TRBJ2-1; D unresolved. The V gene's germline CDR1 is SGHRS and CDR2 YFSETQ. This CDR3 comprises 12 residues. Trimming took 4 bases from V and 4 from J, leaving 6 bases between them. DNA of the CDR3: TGCGCCAGCAGCCAGACATACAATGAGCAGTTCTTC. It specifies CASSQTYNEQFF.

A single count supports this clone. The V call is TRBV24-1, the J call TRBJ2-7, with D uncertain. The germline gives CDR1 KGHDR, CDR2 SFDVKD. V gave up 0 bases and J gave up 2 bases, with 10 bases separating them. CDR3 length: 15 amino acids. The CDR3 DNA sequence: TGTGCCACCAGTGATTTGACATCATACCCCTACGAGCAGTACTTC. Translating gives CATSDLTSYPYEQYF.

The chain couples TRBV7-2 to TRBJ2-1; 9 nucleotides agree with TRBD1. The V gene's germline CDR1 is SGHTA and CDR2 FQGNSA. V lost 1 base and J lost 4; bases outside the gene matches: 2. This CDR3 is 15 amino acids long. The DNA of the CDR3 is TGTGCCAGCAGCTTAGACAGGGGGCCTTACAATGAGCAGTTCTTC. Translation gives CASSLDRGPYNEQFF.

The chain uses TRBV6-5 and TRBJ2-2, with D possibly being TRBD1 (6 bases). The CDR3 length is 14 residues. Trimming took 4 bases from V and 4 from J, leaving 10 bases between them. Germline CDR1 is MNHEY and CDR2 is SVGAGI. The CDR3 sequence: CASSSGQFTGELFF. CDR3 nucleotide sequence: TGTGCCAGCAGTTCAGGACAGTTCACCGGGGAGCTGTTTTTT.

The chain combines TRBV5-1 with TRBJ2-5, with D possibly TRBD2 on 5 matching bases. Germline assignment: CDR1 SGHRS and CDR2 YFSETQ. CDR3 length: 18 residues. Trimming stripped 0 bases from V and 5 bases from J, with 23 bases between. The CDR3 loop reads CASSLAGGFVVSGETQYF. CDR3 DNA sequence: TGCGCCAGCAGCTTGGCCGGCGGATTTGTGGTGTCGGGGGAGACCCAGTACTTC.

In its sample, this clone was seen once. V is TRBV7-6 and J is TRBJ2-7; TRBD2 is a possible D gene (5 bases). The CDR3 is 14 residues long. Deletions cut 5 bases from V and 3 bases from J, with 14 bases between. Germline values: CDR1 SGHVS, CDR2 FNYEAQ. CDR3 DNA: TGTGCCAGCAGCAGGGAGAGTGTTGACTACGAGCAGTACTTC. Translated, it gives CASSRESVDYEQYF. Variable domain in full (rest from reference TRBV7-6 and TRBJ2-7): GAGVSQSPRYKVTKRGQDVALRCDPISGHVSLYWYRQALGQGPEFLTYFNYEAQQDKSGLPNDRFSAERPEGSISTLTIQRTEQRDSAMYRCASSRESVDYEQYFGPGTRLTVT.

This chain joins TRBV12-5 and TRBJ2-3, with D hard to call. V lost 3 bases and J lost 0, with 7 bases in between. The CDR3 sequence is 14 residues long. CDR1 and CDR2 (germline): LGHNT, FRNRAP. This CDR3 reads CASGFSTSTDTQYF. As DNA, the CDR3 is TGTGCTAGTGGTTTCTCCACTAGCACAGATACGCAGTATTTT.

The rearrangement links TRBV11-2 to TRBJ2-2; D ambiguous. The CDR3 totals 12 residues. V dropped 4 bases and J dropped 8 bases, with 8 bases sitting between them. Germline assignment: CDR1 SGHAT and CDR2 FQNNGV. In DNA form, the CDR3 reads TGTGCCAGCAGCTCACGACAAGGGGAGCTGTTTTTT. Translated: CASSSRQGELFF.

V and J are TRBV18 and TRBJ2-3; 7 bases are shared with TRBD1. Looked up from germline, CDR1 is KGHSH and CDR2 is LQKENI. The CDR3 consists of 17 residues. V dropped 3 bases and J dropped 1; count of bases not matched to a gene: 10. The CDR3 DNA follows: TGTGCCAGCTCACCCAGCCTCCGGGACAGAGGCACAGATACGCAGTATTTT. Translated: CASSPSLRDRGTDTQYF.

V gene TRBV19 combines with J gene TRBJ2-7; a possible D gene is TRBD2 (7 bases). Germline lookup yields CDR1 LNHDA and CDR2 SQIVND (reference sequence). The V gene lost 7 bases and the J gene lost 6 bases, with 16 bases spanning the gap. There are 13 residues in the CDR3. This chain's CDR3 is CASNGGPTVEQYF. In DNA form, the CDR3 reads TGTGCCAGTAACGGGGGGCCGACGGTCGAGCAGTACTTC. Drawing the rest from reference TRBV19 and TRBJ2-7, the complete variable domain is DGGITQSPKYLFRKEGQNVTLSCEQNLNHDAMYWYRQDPGQGLRLIYYSQIVNDFQKGDIAEGYSVSREKKESFPLTVTSAQKNPTAFYLCASNGGPTVEQYFGPGTRLTVT.

The CDR3 reads CASSLNSVRGNEQFF. Written as DNA, the CDR3 is TGTGCCAGCAGCTTAAATTCCGTCAGGGGTAATGAGCAGTTCTTC. This chain connects TRBV11-1 to TRBJ2-1; D is perhaps TRBD1 (6 bases). Germline lookup yields CDR1 SGHAT and CDR2 FQDESV (reference sequence). V was shortened by 2 bases and J by 7 bases, with 15 bases between the two germline ends. The CDR3 sequence is 15 residues long.

The CDR3 nucleotides read TGTGCCAGCAGTTTATGGGCTAGCGGGGGCCTACAAGAGACCCAGTACTTC. This gives the protein CASSLWASGGLQETQYF. This chain joins TRBV28 and TRBJ2-5; 10 nucleotides match TRBD2. This CDR3 spans 17 amino acids. CDR1 is MDHEN and CDR2 is SYDVKM in the germline V gene. Unmatched junction bases numbered 6, after V lost 0 bases and J lost 2 bases.

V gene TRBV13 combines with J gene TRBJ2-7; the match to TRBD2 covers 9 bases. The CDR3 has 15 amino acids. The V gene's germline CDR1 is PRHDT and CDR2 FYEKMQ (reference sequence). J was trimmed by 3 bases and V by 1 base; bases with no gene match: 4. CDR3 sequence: CASSLDLAGDYEQYF. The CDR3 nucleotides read TGTGCCAGCAGCTTAGATTTAGCGGGGGACTACGAGCAGTACTTC.

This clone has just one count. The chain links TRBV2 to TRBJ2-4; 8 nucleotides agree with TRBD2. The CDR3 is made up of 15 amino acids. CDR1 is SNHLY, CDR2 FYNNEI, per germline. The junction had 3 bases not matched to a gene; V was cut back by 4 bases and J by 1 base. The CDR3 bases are TGTGCCAGCAGTGCGGGGGGGCCGGCCAAAAACATTCAGTACTTC. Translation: CASSAGGPAKNIQYF.

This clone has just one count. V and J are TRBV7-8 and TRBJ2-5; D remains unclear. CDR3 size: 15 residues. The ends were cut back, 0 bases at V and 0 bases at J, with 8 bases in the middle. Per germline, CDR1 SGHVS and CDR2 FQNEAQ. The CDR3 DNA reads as TGTGCCAGCAGCTTAGCGCTCGCGGACCAAGAGACCCAGTACTTC. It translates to CASSLALADQETQYF.

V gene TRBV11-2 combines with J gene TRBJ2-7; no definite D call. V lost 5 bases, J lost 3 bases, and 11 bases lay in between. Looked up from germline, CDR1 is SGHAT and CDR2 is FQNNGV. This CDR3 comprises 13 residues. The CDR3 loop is CASSPLGLYEQYF. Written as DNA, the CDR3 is TGTGCCAGCAGCCCGTTGGGCCTCTACGAGCAGTACTTC.

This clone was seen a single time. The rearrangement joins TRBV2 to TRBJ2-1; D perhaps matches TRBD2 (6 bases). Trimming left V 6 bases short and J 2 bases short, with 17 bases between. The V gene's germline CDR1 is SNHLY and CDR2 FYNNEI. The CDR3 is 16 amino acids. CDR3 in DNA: TGTGCCAGCAGCGCCATGGCGGGGAACCCCTACAATGAGCAGTTCTTC. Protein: CASSAMAGNPYNEQFF. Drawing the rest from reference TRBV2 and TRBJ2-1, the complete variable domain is EPEVTQTPSHQVTQMGQEVILRCVPISNHLYFYWYRQILGQKVEFLVSFYNNEISEKSEIFDDQFSVERPDGSNFTLKIRSTKLEDSAMYFCASSAMAGNPYNEQFFGPGTRLTVL.

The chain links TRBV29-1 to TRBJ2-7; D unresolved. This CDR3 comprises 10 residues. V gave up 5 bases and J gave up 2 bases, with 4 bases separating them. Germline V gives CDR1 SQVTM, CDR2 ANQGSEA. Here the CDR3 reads CSVQTYEQYF. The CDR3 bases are TGCAGCGTTCAAACCTACGAGCAGTACTTC.

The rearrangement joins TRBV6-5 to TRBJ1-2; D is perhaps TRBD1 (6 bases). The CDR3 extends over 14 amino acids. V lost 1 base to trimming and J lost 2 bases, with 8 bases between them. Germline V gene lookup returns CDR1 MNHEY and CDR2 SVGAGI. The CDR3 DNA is TGTGCCAGCAGTTACTTGAGGGGGAACTATGGCTACACCTTC. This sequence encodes CASSYLRGNYGYTF.